These 14 T cell receptor beta chains were all obtained from the same sample, sequenced in a study of OX40 agonist ivuxolimab in advanced cancers. Here immunoSEQ multiplex PCR was the method, and the copy in TCRdb shows in-frame clones only, minus some. The sample yields about 73,000 clones, more than 70% seen once. Material: CD4+ or CD8+ T cells sorted from blood, obtained in a trial of the OX40 agonist ivuxolimab. The receptor set was obtained from an adult with an advanced solid tumor such as melanoma, head and neck, liver or kidney cancer.

This chain connects TRBV9 to TRBJ1-1; TRBD1 is a possible D gene (5 bases). Germline-derived CDR1 and CDR2 are SGDLS and YYNGEE. The CDR3 has 13 amino acids. V dropped 4 bases and J dropped 5 bases, with 12 bases sitting between them. The CDR3 region is CASSPDGGTEAFF. For the CDR3, the DNA is TGTGCCAGCAGCCCCGATGGGGGGACTGAAGCTTTCTTT.

Here the CDR3 DNA reads TGTGCCAGCTCACTTGGGACGGCCAACATTCAGTACTTC. Its translation is CASSLGTANIQYF. J is TRBJ2-4 and V is TRBV18, with D perhaps assigned TRBD1 or TRBD2 (5 bases each). Germline CDR1 and CDR2: KGHSH and LQKENI. Trimming stripped 4 bases from V and 7 bases from J, with 11 bases between. This CDR3 is built from 13 residues.

The chain links TRBV11-2 to TRBJ1-5; D is undetermined. The CDR3 is 13 amino acids. Trimming took off 2 bases at V and 4 bases at J, with 6 bases between the two ends. Germline CDR1 is SGHAT and CDR2 is FQNNGV. In DNA, the CDR3 is TGTGCCAGCAGCTTAAAAGTGAATCAGCCCCAGCATTTT. Translated: CASSLKVNQPQHF. Drawing the rest from reference TRBV11-2 and TRBJ1-5, the complete variable domain is EAGVAQSPRYKIIEKRQSVAFWCNPISGHATLYWYQQILGQGPKLLIQFQNNGVVDDSQLPKDRFSAERLKGVDSTLKIQPAKLEDSAVYLCASSLKVNQPQHFGDGTRLSIL.

In its sample, this clone was seen once. The rearrangement uses TRBV10-2 and TRBJ1-6; 8 nucleotides match TRBD1. The V and J ends lost 6 bases and 9 bases, in that order; junction bases with no gene match: 4. The germline CDR1 and CDR2 sequences are WSHSY and SAAADI. This CDR3 contains 13 residues. CDR3 DNA: TGCGCCAGCAGGCAGGGGGCAGGTTCACCCCTCCACTTT. Translated, it gives CASRQGAGSPLHF.

The chain employs TRBV7-9 and TRBJ1-5, with D possibly TRBD1 on 6 matching bases. From germline, CDR1 is SEHNR and CDR2 FQNEAQ (reference sequence). V lost 5 bases to trimming and J lost 3 bases, with 11 bases between them. The CDR3 is 14 residues long. The CDR3 nucleotides are TGTGCCAGCAGCCCGAGGGGGGACAATCAGCCCCAGCATTTT. It translates to CASSPRGDNQPQHF.

The chain links TRBV2 to TRBJ2-1, with TRBD2 matching 9 bases. The V and J ends lost 0 bases and 11 bases, in that order; junction bases with no gene match: 5. This CDR3 has 14 residues. Looked up from germline, CDR1 is SNHLY and CDR2 is FYNNEI. The CDR3 here is CASSEAPSGAKQFF. CDR3 in DNA: TGTGCCAGCAGTGAAGCACCTAGCGGGGCCAAGCAGTTCTTC.

The chain has TRBV6-1 and TRBJ2-7, with D perhaps TRBD2 (7 bases). This CDR3 is 15 amino acids long. The ends were cut back, 6 bases at V and 2 bases at J, with 17 bases in the middle. CDR1 MNHNS and CDR2 SASEGT come from the germline V gene. The CDR3: CASSEGGVVTYEQYF. CDR3 DNA: TGTGCCAGCAGCGAGGGGGGGGTAGTCACCTACGAGCAGTACTTC.

The chain combines TRBV9 with TRBJ1-2; TRBD1 aligns across 9 bases. The CDR3 is 14 residues long. J lost 8 bases, V lost 2 bases, and 7 bases had no gene match. Germline V gives CDR1 SGDLS, CDR2 YYNGEE. This chain's CDR3 is CASSVKQGATGYTF. The DNA for the CDR3 is TGTGCCAGCAGCGTGAAACAGGGGGCGACGGGCTACACCTTC.

The chain combines TRBV4-2 with TRBJ2-7; D perhaps matches TRBD2 (6 bases). The length of the CDR3 is 15 residues. CDR1 is LGHNA, CDR2 YNFKEQ, per germline. Between the trimmed V and J ends, which lost 4 bases and 2 bases, there was a span of 15 bases. CDR3 residues: CASSPSPGLTYEQYF. The CDR3, as DNA: TGTGCCAGCAGCCCGAGCCCGGGACTTACCTACGAGCAGTACTTC.

Only a few counts were recorded for this clone. CDR3 nucleotides: TGTGCCAGCAGCCCGGGACTGGGTGTGGAGACCCAGTACTTC. The encoded protein is CASSPGLGVETQYF. This chain links TRBV5-5 with TRBJ2-5; weak D call: TRBD2 (6 bases). CDR3 length equals 14 residues. CDR1 is SGHKS, CDR2 YYEKEE, per germline (reference sequence). V was clipped by 4 bases and J by 5 bases, with 15 bases between them.

The chain combines TRBV27 with TRBJ2-7, with a tentative D call TRBD1 (6 bases). Germline-derived CDR1 and CDR2 are MNHEY and SMNVEV (reference sequence). Trimming stripped 0 bases from V and 0 bases from J, with 21 bases between. The CDR3 length is 19 residues. The CDR3 nucleotides read TGTGCCAGCAGTTTATCCTCGTTAGGGGGAGCCGCAGCCTCCTACGAGCAGTACTTC. The encoded protein is CASSLSSLGGAAASYEQYF.

This chain links TRBV19 with TRBJ1-3; D uncertain. The CDR3 length is 12 residues. Germline CDR1 LNHDA, CDR2 SQIVND (reference sequence). Trimming pared 8 bases from V and 0 bases from J, leaving 5 bases between. CDR3 region: CASSGSGNTIYF. As DNA, the CDR3 is TGTGCCAGTTCAGGCTCTGGAAACACCATATATTTT. The full variable domain, rest sourced from reference TRBV19 and TRBJ1-3, is DGGITQSPKYLFRKEGQNVTLSCEQNLNHDAMYWYRQDPGQGLRLIYYSQIVNDFQKGDIAEGYSVSREKKESFPLTVTSAQKNPTAFYLCASSGSGNTIYFGEGSWLTVV.

DNA for the CDR3: TGTGCCTGGAGTGCTAAGGGGACGGTTAGCAATCAGCCCCAGCATTTT. It specifies CAWSAKGTVSNQPQHF. The chain couples TRBV30 to TRBJ1-5; a weak D match, TRBD1 (5 bases). The V end lost 1 base, the J end lost 0 bases, and 13 bases lay between the germline ends. There are 16 residues in the CDR3. Germline V CDR1 and CDR2: GTSNPN, SVGIG (reference sequence).

The chain has TRBV2 and TRBJ2-3; tentatively, D is TRBD1 or TRBD2 (6 bases each). V lost 5 bases to trimming and J lost 0 bases, with 12 bases between them. Germline V lookup: CDR1 SNHLY, CDR2 FYNNEI. The CDR3 loop spans 15 amino acids. CDR3 in amino acids: CASSLQGLSTDTQYF. In DNA, the CDR3 is TGTGCCAGCAGTCTACAGGGACTTAGCACAGATACGCAGTATTTT.